A single sample gave rise to the 9 T cell receptor beta chains below, sequenced in a study of OX40 agonist ivuxolimab in advanced cancers. The method was immunoSEQ multiplex PCR; TCRdb's version includes in-frame clones alone and lacks a portion of them. The sample records tens of thousands of clones, roughly 90% being singletons. The starting material was CD4+ or CD8+ T cells sorted from blood, obtained in a trial of the OX40 agonist ivuxolimab. The receptor set was obtained from an adult with an advanced solid tumor such as melanoma, head and neck, liver or kidney cancer.

The chain joins TRBV18 to TRBJ1-5, with TRBD1 matching over 9 bases. Per germline, CDR1 KGHSH and CDR2 LQKENI. Trimming cost V 5 bases and J 6 bases; bases outside gene matches: 8. The CDR3 consists of 15 residues. CDR3 DNA sequence: TGTGCCAGCTCATCAGACAGGGGGGATTCTCAGCCCCAGCATTTT. It codes for CASSSDRGDSQPQHF.

The gene calls are TRBV29-1 and TRBJ2-2, with D unclear. Per the germline V gene, CDR1 is SQVTM and CDR2 is ANQGSEA. The CDR3 is 14 amino acids. Trimming shortened V by 4 bases and J by 4 bases, and 13 bases separated the two germline ends. The CDR3 region has the DNA TGCAGCGTTGCCTGGGAAGTGGGCACCGGGGAGCTGTTTTTT. This codes for CSVAWEVGTGELFF.

The chain employs TRBV28 and TRBJ1-1; D might be TRBD1 (6 bases). From germline, CDR1 is MDHEN and CDR2 SYDVKM. With 2 bases removed from V and 0 bases from J, the gap between germline ends came to 7 bases. There are 14 residues in the CDR3. The CDR3 region is CASSLGGMNTEAFF. CDR3 DNA sequence: TGTGCCAGCAGTTTAGGGGGCATGAACACTGAAGCTTTCTTT. The full variable domain, its missing parts supplied by reference TRBV28 and TRBJ1-1, is DVKVTQSSRYLVKRTGEKVFLECVQDMDHENMFWYRQDPGLGLRLIYFSYDVKMKEKGDIPEGYSVSREKKERFSLILESASTNQTSMYLCASSLGGMNTEAFFGQGTRLTVV.

This clone is a singleton in its sample. The V gene is TRBV4-2, the J gene TRBJ1-1, with D unresolved. V was cut by 0 bases and J by 3 bases, with 5 bases left in between. The germline V gene has CDR1 LGHNA and CDR2 YNFKEQ. The CDR3 length is 13 residues. The CDR3: CASSQDRDTEAFF. CDR3 in DNA: TGTGCCAGCAGCCAAGACCGAGACACTGAAGCTTTCTTT.

The chain combines TRBV4-1 with TRBJ1-3, with D hard to call. The CDR3 is 14 residues long. CDR1 is MGHRA, CDR2 YSYEKL, per germline. V dropped 6 bases and J dropped 8 bases, with 17 bases sitting between them. The DNA for the CDR3 is TGCGCCAGCAGGCGTATAGGGAAGGAAGACACCATATATTTT. Protein product: CASRRIGKEDTIYF.

V is TRBV6-1 and J is TRBJ1-2; tentative D call: TRBD1 (6 bases). The CDR3 consists of 15 residues. CDR1 and CDR2 (germline): MNHNS, SASEGT. V was cut by 7 bases and J by 0 bases, with 15 bases left in between. CDR3 sequence (DNA): TGTGCCAGCATCGCAGGGGTACTGACTAACTATGGCTACACCTTC. Amino acid sequence: CASIAGVLTNYGYTF.

The chain joins TRBV28 to TRBJ2-7; 10 nucleotides agree with TRBD2. This CDR3 is 17 amino acids long. Germline V gene sequence: CDR1 MDHEN, CDR2 SYDVKM. After removal of 3 bases from V and 1 base from J, the junction contained 9 bases not matched to a gene. CDR3 DNA: TGTGCCAGCAGTTTTAGCCTAGCGGGAGATTGGTCCTACGAGCAGTACTTC. Amino acid sequence: CASSFSLAGDWSYEQYF.

The count of this clone is one. V and J are TRBV29-1 and TRBJ2-1; 7 bases line up with TRBD2. The CDR3 runs 15 residues. Looked up from germline, CDR1 is SQVTM and CDR2 is ANQGSEA. Trimming removed 6 bases from V and 0 bases from J; junction bases left unmatched: 8. CDR3 nucleotides: TGCAGCGTGGGGGGAGGGCGAAGCTCCTACAATGAGCAGTTCTTC. Its protein is CSVGGGRSSYNEQFF.

The chain links TRBV19 to TRBJ1-2; no clear D. Germline V gene lookup returns CDR1 LNHDA and CDR2 SQIVND (reference sequence). The germline V and J ends were trimmed by 4 bases and 2 bases, with 14 bases remaining between them. CDR3 size: 15 residues. As DNA, the CDR3 is TGTGCCAGTAGTACGGGCCTTCTCTTAAACTATGGCTACACCTTC. The encoded protein is CASSTGLLLNYGYTF.